These T cell receptor beta chains were read from a single sample in a study of T-cell memory formation after mild COVID-19. TCRdb itself ran the 5' RACE reads through MiXCR, one entry per CDR3 protein. The table lists 95,000 to 120,000 distinct CDR3 sequences, 22% of them singletons. The specimen sequenced was PBMCs or a T cell subset sorted from them (not recorded which). All receptors come from a man aged 18 to 30 who had mild COVID-19 (a few samples of this study predate the infection). Cell type and time point are not known. The conserved cysteine and the conserved F or W are not part of the CDR3 here.

J: TRBJ2-5
V: TRBV7-2
CDR3: ASSSGTSGETQY

J: TRBJ2-7
V: TRBV21-1
CDR3: ASSKSPYYYEQY

J: TRBJ2-5
V: TRBV7-2
CDR3: ASSLSGGRETQY

J: TRBJ1-1
V: TRBV4-1
CDR3: ASSPRQNTEAF

J: TRBJ2-3
V: TRBV6-5
CDR3: ASSYGPGQSSSTDTQY

J: TRBJ2-3
V: TRBV14
CDR3: ASSQASRAGGTDTQY

J: TRBJ2-3
V: TRBV5-6
CDR3: ASSTHFTDTQY

J: TRBJ1-5
V: TRBV9
CDR3: ASSVDGIDQPQH

J: TRBJ1-1
V: TRBV6-2/TRBV6-3
CDR3: ASSYARSQGAEAF

J: TRBJ2-1
V: TRBV6-2/TRBV6-3
CDR3: ASTNKLALHNEQF

J: TRBJ1-2
V: TRBV5-1
CDR3: ASSLVRGMDYGYT

J: TRBJ2-1
V: TRBV7-6
CDR3: ASSLIWGGDEQF

J: TRBJ1-1
V: TRBV5-6
CDR3: ASSFSTSWGAF

J: TRBJ2-3
V: TRBV28
CDR3: ASSFRRQIADTQY

J: TRBJ1-1
V: TRBV15
CDR3: ATSTTGQKNTEAF

J: TRBJ2-4
V: TRBV4-2
CDR3: ASSHVRDRTQY

J: TRBJ2-3
V: TRBV7-9
CDR3: ASSLEGWPDTQY

J: TRBJ2-2
V: TRBV12-3/TRBV12-4
CDR3: ASSFTDNTGELF

J: TRBJ1-2
V: TRBV5-1
CDR3: ASSFETRGYT

J: TRBJ2-2
V: TRBV7-9
CDR3: ASSIPGQPTGELF

J: TRBJ2-5
V: TRBV12-3/TRBV12-4
CDR3: ASTGGLAPTQTQY

J: TRBJ2-2
V: TRBV7-6
CDR3: ATISTGELF

J: TRBJ1-1
V: TRBV24-1
CDR3: ATSDGVAEAF

J: TRBJ1-6
V: TRBV6-2/TRBV6-3
CDR3: ASSYLGGLTDSPLH